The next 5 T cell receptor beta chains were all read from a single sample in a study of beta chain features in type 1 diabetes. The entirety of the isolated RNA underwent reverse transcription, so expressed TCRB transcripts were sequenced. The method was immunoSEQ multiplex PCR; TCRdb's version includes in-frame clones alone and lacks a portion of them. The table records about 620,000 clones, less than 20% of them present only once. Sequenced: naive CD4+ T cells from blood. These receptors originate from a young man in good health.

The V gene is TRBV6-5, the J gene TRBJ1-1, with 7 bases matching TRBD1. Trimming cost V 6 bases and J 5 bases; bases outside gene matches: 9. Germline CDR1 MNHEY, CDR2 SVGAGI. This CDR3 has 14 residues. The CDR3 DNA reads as TGTGCCAGCAGCCTCCGACAGGGAGGGACTGAAGCTTTCTTT. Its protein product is CASSLRQGGTEAFF.

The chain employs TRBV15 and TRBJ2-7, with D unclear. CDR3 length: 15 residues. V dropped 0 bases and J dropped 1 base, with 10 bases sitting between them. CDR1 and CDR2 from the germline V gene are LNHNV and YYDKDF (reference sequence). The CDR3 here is CATSRETFGSYEQYF. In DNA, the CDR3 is TGTGCCACCAGCAGAGAGACGTTCGGTTCCTACGAGCAGTACTTC.

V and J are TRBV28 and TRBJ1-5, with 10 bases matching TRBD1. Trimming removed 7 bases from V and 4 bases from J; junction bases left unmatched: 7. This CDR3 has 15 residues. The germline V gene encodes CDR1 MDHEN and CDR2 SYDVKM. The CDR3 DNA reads TGTGCCAGCACCCTCGGGACAGGGGATAATCAGCCCCAGCATTTT. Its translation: CASTLGTGDNQPQHF.

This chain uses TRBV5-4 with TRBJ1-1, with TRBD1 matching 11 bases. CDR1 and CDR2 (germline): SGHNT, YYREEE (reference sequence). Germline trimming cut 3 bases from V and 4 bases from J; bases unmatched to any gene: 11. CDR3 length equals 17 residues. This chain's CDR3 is CASSYIHTGTGGTEAFF. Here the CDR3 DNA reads TGTGCCAGCAGCTATATTCATACCGGGACAGGGGGCACTGAAGCTTTCTTT.

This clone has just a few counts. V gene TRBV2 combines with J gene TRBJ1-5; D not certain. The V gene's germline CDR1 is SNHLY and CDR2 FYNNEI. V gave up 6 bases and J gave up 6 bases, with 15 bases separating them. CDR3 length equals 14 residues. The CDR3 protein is CASRMTGRVQPQHF. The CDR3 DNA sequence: TGTGCCAGCAGAATGACCGGGCGGGTTCAGCCCCAGCATTTT.